This T cell receptor beta chain was captured by sequencing in a study of OX40 agonist ivuxolimab in advanced cancers. Regarding the complete study: Ivuxolimab was an agonistic, fully human IgG2 monoclonal antibody directed against OX40 (CD134), a costimulatory receptor. Partial responses occurred in three dose-escalation patients: two with cutaneous melanoma and one with hepatocellular carcinoma. Intravenous ivuxolimab was administered to patients every 2 weeks at six dose levels: 0.01, 0.1, 0.3, 1.5, 3 and 10 mg/kg. Prior anti-PD-1, anti-PD-L1 or anti-CTLA-4 therapy was permitted, and checkpoint inhibitors had been received by less than 45% of dose-escalation patients. Peripheral TCRbeta sequencing was intended to test whether TCR sequence diversity was altered and clonal T-cell expansion was caused by ivuxolimab. In the dose-escalation cohort, 75% to 90% of patients were male, and the mean age was roughly 60 years with a range of roughly 20 to 85. Among the roughly 50 dose-escalation patients, about 19 had hepatocellular carcinoma, approximately 15 melanoma, 9 renal cell carcinoma and 9 head and neck cancer. The monotherapy dose-escalation portion (N of about 50 patients) of the phase I ivuxolimab trial is reported in the paper. The investigation overall reported the following: Low levels of normalized T-cell clonal expansion were also seen in some patients who did not respond. In partial responders in the 0.1-3.0 mg/kg groups, normalized peripheral clonal expansion was found to be among the lowest, especially among CD8+ T cells. On average, CD8+ T cells showed more expanded clones than CD4+ T cells after ivuxolimab. At doses of 0.1 to 3.0 mg/kg, clonal expansion of both CD4+ and CD8+ T cells in blood was seen between baseline and week 6. The antigen specificity of the peripheral T cells that underwent clonal expansion was not determined.

Patients with a history of autoimmune disease or receiving systemic immunosuppression were excluded from the trial. Peripheral blood for TCR sequencing was collected from all dose cohorts at baseline, on cycle 4 day 1, and on cycle 7 day 1. Samples came from an open-label, multicenter, first-in-human phase I dose-escalation trial of ivuxolimab. Adults with locally advanced or metastatic melanoma, renal cell, hepatocellular, or head and neck squamous cell carcinoma were enrolled in the trial. Before TCR sequencing, CD4+ and CD8+ T cells were separately sorted from peripheral blood. Of note for this clone: Its recognized antigen is unknown. No base quality values were provided; no much bigger clone lies one nucleotide off.

Genomic DNA was extracted from sorted cells for sequencing of the TCRbeta CDR3 region. TCRbeta CDR3 regions were sequenced using the immunoSEQ Assay. What TCRdb holds here is the immuneACCESS table cut down to in-frame rearrangements. Part of the clones is not present; checked against another copy, under half of the missing clones reflect an unresolved V gene, and the others are unexplained. The sample table records 65,000 to 95,000 clones; over 75% of these occur just once. The ten largest account for 5.5% to 8% of the sample. In the germline V gene, CDR1 corresponds to SGHAT and CDR2 to FQNNGV. From its cysteine to its phenylalanine, the CDR3 spans 15 amino acids. Only CDR3 DNA is held: 45 bases, read in frame from base 1. Germline trimming amounts to 3 bases on V and 7 bases on J, with 7 as the count of junction bases outside the gene matches.

The sequenced sample was CD4+ or CD8+ T cells sorted from blood, obtained in a trial of the OX40 agonist ivuxolimab. The chain employs TRBV11-2 and TRBJ1-4, and TRBD1 matches 8 of the central bases. The clonotype comes from an adult with an advanced solid tumor such as melanoma, head and neck, liver or kidney cancer. The CDR3 sequence is CASSFAGQGVEKLFF. The DNA sequence is given as TGTGCCAGCAGCTTCGCCGGACAGGGTGTTGAAAAACTGTTTTTT. With the rest looked up from the reference TRBV11-2 and TRBJ1-4 genes rather than sequenced, the full variable domain is EAGVAQSPRYKIIEKRQSVAFWCNPISGHATLYWYQQILGQGPKLLIQFQNNGVVDDSQLPKDRFSAERLKGVDSTLKIQPAKLEDSAVYLCASSFAGQGVEKLFFGSGTQLSVL.